The T cell receptor beta chain described here comes from a study of blood T cell repertoires in COVID-19. Study background: The samples span acute and convalescent COVID-19 from the United States, Italy and Spain.

Trimming removed 0 bases at V and 0 bases at J, with 6 bases between. The CDR3 has 14 residues. Germline lookup yields CDR1 SGHDT and CDR2 YYEEEE. Some clones are missing from TCRdb's copy, which holds only in-frame ones; the method was immunoSEQ multiplex PCR. The sample has approximately 51,000 clones; around 90% are singletons. The sequencing input was peripheral blood. V gene TRBV5-6 combines with J gene TRBJ1-1; D gene uncertain. The TCR originated in a man between 65 and 85 years old with active COVID-19. The CDR3 DNA sequence: TGTGCCAGCAGCTTGGTACAAGTGAACACTGAAGCTTTCTTT. Translating gives CASSLVQVNTEAFF.